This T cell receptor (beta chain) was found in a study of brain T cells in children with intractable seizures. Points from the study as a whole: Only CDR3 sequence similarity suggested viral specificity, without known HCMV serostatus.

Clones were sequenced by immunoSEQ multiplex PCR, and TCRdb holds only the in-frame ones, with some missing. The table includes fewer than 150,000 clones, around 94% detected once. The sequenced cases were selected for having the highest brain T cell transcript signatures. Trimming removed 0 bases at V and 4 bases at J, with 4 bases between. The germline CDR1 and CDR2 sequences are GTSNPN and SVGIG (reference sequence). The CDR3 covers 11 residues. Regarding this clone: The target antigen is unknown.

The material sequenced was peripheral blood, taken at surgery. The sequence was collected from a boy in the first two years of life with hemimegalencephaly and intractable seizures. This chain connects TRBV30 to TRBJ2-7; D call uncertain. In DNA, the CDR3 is TGTGCCTGGAGTGTGGGGTACGAGCAGTACTTC. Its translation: CAWSVGYEQYF.